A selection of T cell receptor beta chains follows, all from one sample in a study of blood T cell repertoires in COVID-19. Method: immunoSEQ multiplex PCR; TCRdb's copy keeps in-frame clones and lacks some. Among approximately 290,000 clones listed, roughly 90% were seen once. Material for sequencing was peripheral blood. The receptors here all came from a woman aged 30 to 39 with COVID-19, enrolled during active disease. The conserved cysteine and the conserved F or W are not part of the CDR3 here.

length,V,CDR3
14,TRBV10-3,AISDPGQVSSYEQY
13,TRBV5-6,ASSLARTGGETQY
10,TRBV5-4,ASSQGNTEAF
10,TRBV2,ASMGGNTEAF
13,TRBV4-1,ASSQNSGVGYGYT
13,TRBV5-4,ASSPGQGGWTEAF
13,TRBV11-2,ASSLAPDADTEAF
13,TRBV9,ASSVDPGRDQPQH
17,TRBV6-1,ASSEVSSGALYAYNEQF
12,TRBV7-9,ASSPVATNEKLF
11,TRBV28,ASSYQRYEKLF
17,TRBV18,ASSNMRDRLPATNYGYT
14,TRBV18,ASSQGLAGGTDTQY
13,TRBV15,ATSRDSGRNQPQH
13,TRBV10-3,AISGASVSTDTQY
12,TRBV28,ASSWGRGGNTIY
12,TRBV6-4,ASSDSQGADTQY
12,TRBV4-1,ASSQISGPWPQH
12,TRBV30,AWSGGTGIYEQY
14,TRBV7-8,ASSLVNSGGNGELF
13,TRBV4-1,ASSLIAGTSYEQY
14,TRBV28,ASSSPRLEAYNEQF
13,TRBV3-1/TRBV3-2,ASSQSDGVNTEAF
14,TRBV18,ASSPTAVSTLYEQY
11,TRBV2,ASRGGDNTEAF
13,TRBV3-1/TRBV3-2,ASSPLGTTYNEQF
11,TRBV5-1,ASSLTDSYEQY
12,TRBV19,ASRSGEGYYGYT
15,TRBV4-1,ASSQFPGGGSNQPQH
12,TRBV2,ASTGTGVSYEQY
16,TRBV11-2,ASSPRAGTGNYNSPLH
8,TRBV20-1,RDTYYTIY
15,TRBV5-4,ASSLATGRGRSGELF
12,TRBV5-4,ASSLQGAERGYT
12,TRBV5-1,ASSFDGGPSLLH
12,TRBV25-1,ASTHRGLRETQY
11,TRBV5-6,ASSPIRGSEQY
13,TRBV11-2,ASSFGQSLGETQY
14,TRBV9,ASSAGPSSYNSPLH
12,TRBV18,ASSGQAGEKTQH
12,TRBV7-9,ASSLVQVYTEAF
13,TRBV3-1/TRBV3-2,ASRVGAGGSQPQH
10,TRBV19,ASSSGNSPLH
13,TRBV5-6,ASSFPDRPNTEAF
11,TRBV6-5,ASRILDSAEQY
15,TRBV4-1,ASSQGAQGGTGSPLH
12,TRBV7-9,ASSRDRGNEKLF
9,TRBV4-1,ASSQYYEAF